This TCR beta chain was recorded in a study of Ad26.COV2.S vaccination and SARS-CoV-2 variants. About the research overall: The authors gave Ad26.COV2.S intramuscularly, either once or twice 56 days apart. Whole-study findings and limits: Possible underestimation of total T cell responses by the TCR breadth and depth analyses was noted. The breadth of spike-specific CD8+ and CD4+ T cell responses after vaccination was reportedly substantial.

In germline, CDR1 is MNHEY, CDR2 SMNVEV (reference sequence). The CDR3 loop spans 15 amino acids. Between the trimmed V and J ends, which lost 7 bases and 0 bases, there was a span of 10 bases. Treatment denoted: some 20 received Ad26.COV2.S at low or high dose, single or two shots; about 5 received placebo; per-sample allocation not given. The study sampled participants on day 63 after the first vaccine or placebo injection. Within Boston, the person who donated was an adult of 18-55 years. TCRdb's table, derived via immunoSEQ multiplex PCR, lists solely in-frame clones and lacks some. Counted here are roughly 700,000 clones, roughly 90% occurring once; the ten biggest clones make up about 1.5%. Comments on this clone: As yet, its antigen is unknown.

Sequencing used peripheral blood, obtained in a trial of Ad26.COV2.S vaccine versus placebo. The chain links TRBV27 to TRBJ2-6; D unresolved. This sequence was found in a person aged 18-60 years who received the Ad26.COV2.S COVID-19 vaccine or a placebo. The CDR3: CASTSKSSGANVLTF. CDR3 DNA sequence: TGTGCCAGCACTAGTAAAAGCTCTGGGGCCAACGTCCTGACTTTC. Full variable domain (rest looked up from reference TRBV27 and TRBJ2-6): EAQVTQNPRYLITVTGKKLTVTCSQNMNHEYMSWYRQDPGLGLRQIYYSMNVEVTDKGDVPEGYKVSRKEKRNFPLILESPSPNQTSLYFCASTSKSSGANVLTFGAGSRLTVL.